These 8 T cell receptor beta chains originate from one sample sequenced in a study of blood T cells in healthy people across ages. The second PCR ran roughly 7 to 12 cycles with a sample-barcoded 5' primer and J-beta primers. From the 5' RACE reads, TCRdb called clonotypes with MiXCR, one entry per CDR3 protein. Found here are under 2 million distinct CDR3 sequences, about 32% of them singletons; the top ten hold over 9%. Sequenced: blood. The receptors shown here come from a woman aged 25-40 years in good health.

The chain recombines TRBV4-1 with TRBJ1-2; the D is unclear. The germline V and J ends were trimmed by 3 bases and 7 bases, with 15 bases remaining between them. There are 14 residues in the CDR3. The germline V gene encodes CDR1 MGHRA and CDR2 YSYEKL. The CDR3 protein is CASSQEQTGIGYTF. In nucleotides, the CDR3 is TGCGCCAGCAGCCAGGAGCAGACCGGGATTGGCTACACCTTC.

V is TRBV9 and J is TRBJ2-3; maybe TRBD2 (7 bases). The CDR3 loop spans 16 amino acids. Germline assignment: CDR1 SGDLS and CDR2 YYNGEE. With 7 bases removed from V and 0 bases from J, the gap between germline ends came to 18 bases. The CDR3 nucleotides are TGTGCCAGCGGCCCTTGGGGAGGGGGTAGCACAGATACGCAGTATTTT. Encoded protein: CASGPWGGGSTDTQYF.

This chain links TRBV5-1 with TRBJ2-1; 10 nucleotides match TRBD2. The ends lost 2 bases at V and 2 bases at J; junction bases unmatched: 4. This CDR3 comprises 16 residues. CDR1 is SGHRS and CDR2 is YFSETQ in the germline V gene. CDR3 DNA: TGCGCCAGCAGCTTCTTAGCGGGAGGACCCTACAATGAGCAGTTCTTC. This translates into CASSFLAGGPYNEQFF.

This clonotype showed up just a few times. This chain links TRBV5-6 with TRBJ2-1; 12 nucleotides match TRBD2. The better agreement between TRBJ2-7 and the DNA end casts doubt on the J call. Germline V gene sequence: CDR1 SGHDT, CDR2 YYEEEE. This CDR3 has 17 residues. The CDR3 loop reads CASSPGRLAGDYNEQYF. CDR3 nucleotide sequence: TGTGCCAGCAGCCCCGGGCGACTAGCGGGAGACTACAATGAGCAGTACTTC.

This clonotype was seen repeatedly, ten times or more. This chain links TRBV20-1 with TRBJ2-1, with TRBD2 identical over 8 bases. From germline, CDR1 is DFQATT and CDR2 SNEGSKA (reference sequence). The CDR3 is 14 amino acids. V lost 0 bases to trimming and J lost 8 bases; unmatched junction nucleotides: 6. CDR3 sequence (DNA): TGCAGTGCTAGAGACGGTAGCGGGGCGGATGAGCAGTTCTTC. Translation gives CSARDGSGADEQFF.

There are many counts of this clonotype. CDR3 coding DNA: TGCAGCGTTGAAAGGGGGGCTGGAGGCTACACCTTC. Its translation is CSVERGAGGYTF. The chain couples TRBV29-1 to TRBJ1-2; D might be TRBD1 (6 bases). Trimming left V 2 bases short and J 8 bases short, with 12 bases between. CDR1 SQVTM and CDR2 ANQGSEA come from the germline V gene. This CDR3 has 12 amino acids. Based on the CDR3 plus reference TRBV29-1 and TRBJ1-2, the full variable domain is SAVISQKPSRDICQRGTSLTIQCQVDSQVTMMFWYRQQPGQSLTLIATANQGSEATYESGFVIDKFPISRPNLTFSTLTVSNMSPEDSSIYLCSVERGAGGYTFGSGTRLTVV.

This clonotype was seen more than once but under ten times. This sequence joins TRBV5-5 and TRBJ2-7; no clear D gene. The length of the CDR3 is 14 residues. Trimming removed 0 bases at V and 4 bases at J, with 11 bases between. Germline V gene lookup returns CDR1 SGHKS and CDR2 YYEKEE (reference sequence). The CDR3 is CASSLAPEIYEQYF. CDR3 sequence (DNA): TGTGCCAGCAGCTTGGCCCCAGAGATTTACGAGCAGTACTTC.

In its sample, this clonotype was seen many times. J is TRBJ2-7 and V is TRBV19; 8 positions match TRBD1. V trimming: 6 bases; J trimming: 6 bases; junction bases outside the gene matches: 10. CDR3 size: 14 residues. Looked up from germline, CDR1 is LNHDA and CDR2 is SQIVND (reference sequence). CDR3: CASSPWTGYGEQYF. The CDR3 nucleotides read TGTGCCAGTAGCCCTTGGACAGGGTATGGCGAGCAGTACTTC.